Here is one T cell receptor (beta chain) with its context. Some clones are missing from TCRdb's copy, which holds only in-frame ones; the method was immunoSEQ multiplex PCR. The top ten hold roughly 4.9% of the sample, which has 200,000 to 300,000 clones, approximately 86% seen once. These data belong to a study of blood T cell repertoires in COVID-19. The sequencing input was peripheral blood. The clonotype originates from a woman in her sixties with COVID-19, enrolled during active disease.

CDR3 protein: CASSWGGRLGSYEQYF. DNA of the CDR3: TGTGCCAGCAGCTGGGGGGGACGCCTCGGGTCCTACGAGCAGTACTTC. The rearrangement uses TRBV5-4 and TRBJ2-7; the match to TRBD2 covers 7 bases. The CDR3 runs to 16 residues. The V and J ends lost 3 bases and 1 base, in that order; junction bases with no gene match: 10. The V gene's germline CDR1 is SGHNT and CDR2 YYREEE (reference sequence).